This T cell receptor beta chain was recorded in a study of metastatic and nonmetastatic thyroid tumors. Concerning this clone: Compared with germline, one end of the junction differs, possibly owing to a read error.

Patients had received no treatment of any kind before thyroid surgery. This CDR3 contains 13 residues. Per the germline V gene, CDR1 is SNHLY and CDR2 is FYNNEI. TCRdb ran MiXCR on the PCR reads. The sample consists of roughly 90,000 clones, 14% to 15% of them appearing once. This sequence originates from a female donor with papillary thyroid cancer or a benign thyroid nodule (not recorded which). Some clones in this sample may be carry-over from other donors' samples. This chain connects TRBV2 to TRBJ2-7; D remains unclear. The sequencing input was blood. CDR3 coding DNA: TGTGCCAGCAGCGAGCAAAAGGGCTACAAGCAGTACTTC. Its translation: CASSEQKGYKQYF.